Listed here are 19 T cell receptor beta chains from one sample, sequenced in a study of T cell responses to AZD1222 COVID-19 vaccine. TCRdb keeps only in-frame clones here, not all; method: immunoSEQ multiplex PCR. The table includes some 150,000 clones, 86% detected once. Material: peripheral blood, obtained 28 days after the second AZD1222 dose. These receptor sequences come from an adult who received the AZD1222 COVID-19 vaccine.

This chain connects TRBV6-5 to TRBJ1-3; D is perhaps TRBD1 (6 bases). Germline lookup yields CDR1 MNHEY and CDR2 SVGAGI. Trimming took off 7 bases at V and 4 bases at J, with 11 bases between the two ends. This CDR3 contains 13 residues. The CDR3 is CASTVRGGNTIYF. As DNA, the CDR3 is TGTGCCAGCACCGTAAGGGGGGGAAACACCATATATTTT.

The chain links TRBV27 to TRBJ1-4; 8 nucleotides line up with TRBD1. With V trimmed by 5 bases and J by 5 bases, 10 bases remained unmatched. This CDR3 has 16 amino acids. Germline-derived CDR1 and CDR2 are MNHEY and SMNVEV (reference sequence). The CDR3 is CASSLPTGAGNEKLFF. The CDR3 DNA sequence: TGTGCCAGCAGTCTCCCGACAGGGGCTGGGAATGAAAAACTGTTTTTT.

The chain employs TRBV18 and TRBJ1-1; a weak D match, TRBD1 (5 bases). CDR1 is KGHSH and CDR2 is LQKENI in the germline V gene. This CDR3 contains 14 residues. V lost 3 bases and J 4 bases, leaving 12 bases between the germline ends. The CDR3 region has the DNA TGTGCCAGCTCACCTAATGGTGGGGGCACTGAAGCTTTCTTT. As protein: CASSPNGGGTEAFF. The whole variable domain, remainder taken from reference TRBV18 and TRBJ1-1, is NAGVMQNPRHLVRRRGQEARLRCSPMKGHSHVYWYRQLPEEGLKFMVYLQKENIIDESGMPKERFSAEFPKEGPSILRIQQVVRGDSAAYFCASSPNGGGTEAFFGQGTRLTVV.

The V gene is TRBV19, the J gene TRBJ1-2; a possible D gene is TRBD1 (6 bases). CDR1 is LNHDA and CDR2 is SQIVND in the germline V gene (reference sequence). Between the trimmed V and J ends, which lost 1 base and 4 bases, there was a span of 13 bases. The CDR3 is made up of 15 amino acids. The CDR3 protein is CASSIAGALGYGYTF. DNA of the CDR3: TGTGCCAGTAGTATAGCAGGGGCCCTTGGCTATGGCTACACCTTC.

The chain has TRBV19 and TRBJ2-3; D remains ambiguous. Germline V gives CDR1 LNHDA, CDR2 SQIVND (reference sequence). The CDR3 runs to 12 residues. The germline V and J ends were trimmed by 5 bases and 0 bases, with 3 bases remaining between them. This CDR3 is CASSPSTDTQYF. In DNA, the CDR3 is TGTGCCAGTAGTCCAAGCACAGATACGCAGTATTTT.

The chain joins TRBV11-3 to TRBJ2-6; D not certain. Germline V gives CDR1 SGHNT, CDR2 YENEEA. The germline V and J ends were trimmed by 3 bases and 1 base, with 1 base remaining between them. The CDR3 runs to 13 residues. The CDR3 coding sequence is TGTGCCAGCAGCTTTTCTGGGGCCAACGTCCTGACTTTC. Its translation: CASSFSGANVLTF.

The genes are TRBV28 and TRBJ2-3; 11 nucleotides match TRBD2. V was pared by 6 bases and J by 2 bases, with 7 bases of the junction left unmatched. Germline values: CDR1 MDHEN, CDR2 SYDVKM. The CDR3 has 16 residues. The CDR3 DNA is TGTGCCAGCAGCCTACTAGCGGGGGACCTCACAGATACGCAGTATTTT. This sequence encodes CASSLLAGDLTDTQYF.

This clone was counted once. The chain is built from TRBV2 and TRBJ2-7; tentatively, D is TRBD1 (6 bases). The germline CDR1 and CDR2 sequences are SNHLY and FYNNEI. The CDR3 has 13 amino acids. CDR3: CVTSGDTGYEQYF. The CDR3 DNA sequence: TGTGTCACATCTGGGGACACTGGCTACGAGCAGTACTTC.

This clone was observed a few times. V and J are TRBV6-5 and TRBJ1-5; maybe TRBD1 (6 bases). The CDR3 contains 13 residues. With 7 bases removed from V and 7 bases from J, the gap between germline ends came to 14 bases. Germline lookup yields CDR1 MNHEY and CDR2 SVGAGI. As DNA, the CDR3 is TGTGCCAGCATCCAAAGGGGGGGACAGCCCCAGCATTTT. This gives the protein CASIQRGGQPQHF.

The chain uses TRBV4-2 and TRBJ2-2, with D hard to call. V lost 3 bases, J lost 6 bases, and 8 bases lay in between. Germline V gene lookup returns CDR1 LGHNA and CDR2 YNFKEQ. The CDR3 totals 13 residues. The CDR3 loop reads CASSQTLAGELFF. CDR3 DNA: TGTGCCAGCAGCCAGACTCTAGCCGGGGAGCTGTTTTTT.

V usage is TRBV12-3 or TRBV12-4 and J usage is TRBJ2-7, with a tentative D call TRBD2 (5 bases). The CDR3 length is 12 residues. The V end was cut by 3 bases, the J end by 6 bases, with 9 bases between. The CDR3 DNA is TGTGCCAGCAGTTTGAGAGGGTCCGAGCAGTACTTC. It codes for CASSLRGSEQYF.

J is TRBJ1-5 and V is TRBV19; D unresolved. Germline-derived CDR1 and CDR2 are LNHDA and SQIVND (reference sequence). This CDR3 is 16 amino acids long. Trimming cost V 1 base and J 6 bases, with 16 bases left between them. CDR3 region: CASSIGEGRLGQPQHF. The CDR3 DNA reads TGTGCCAGTAGTATAGGGGAAGGGCGGCTTGGTCAGCCCCAGCATTTT.

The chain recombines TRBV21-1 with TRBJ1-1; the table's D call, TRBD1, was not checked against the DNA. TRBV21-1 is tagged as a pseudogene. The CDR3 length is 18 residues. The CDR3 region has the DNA TGTGCCAGCAGCAAACGGAGGGACAGGGTCGGTTCGAACACTGAAGCTTTCTTT. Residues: CASSKRRDRVGSNTEAFF.

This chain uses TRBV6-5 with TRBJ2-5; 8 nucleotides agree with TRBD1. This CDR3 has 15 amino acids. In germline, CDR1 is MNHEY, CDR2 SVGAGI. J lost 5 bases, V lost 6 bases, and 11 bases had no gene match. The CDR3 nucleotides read TGTGCCAGCAGCCGTACCGGACAGGGTGAGGAGACCCAGTACTTC. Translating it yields CASSRTGQGEETQYF.

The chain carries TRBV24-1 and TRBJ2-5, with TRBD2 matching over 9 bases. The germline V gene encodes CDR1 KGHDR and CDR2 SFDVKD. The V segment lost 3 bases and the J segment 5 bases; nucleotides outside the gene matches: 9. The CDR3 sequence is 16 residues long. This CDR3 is CATSDAAGGFGETQYF. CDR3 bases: TGTGCCACCAGTGATGCCGCGGGGGGGTTCGGGGAGACCCAGTACTTC.

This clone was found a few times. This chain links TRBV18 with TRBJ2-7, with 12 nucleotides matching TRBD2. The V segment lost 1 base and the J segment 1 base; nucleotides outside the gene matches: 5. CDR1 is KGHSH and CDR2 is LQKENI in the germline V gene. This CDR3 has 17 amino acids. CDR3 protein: CASSPRLAGALSYEQYF. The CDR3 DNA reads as TGTGCCAGCTCACCACGACTAGCGGGAGCCCTATCCTACGAGCAGTACTTC.

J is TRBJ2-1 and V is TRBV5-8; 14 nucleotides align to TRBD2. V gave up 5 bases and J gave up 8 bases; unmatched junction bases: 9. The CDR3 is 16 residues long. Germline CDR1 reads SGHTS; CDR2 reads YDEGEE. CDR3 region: CASSLGTSGRPHEQFF. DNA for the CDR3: TGTGCCAGCAGTCTAGGGACTAGCGGGAGACCCCATGAGCAGTTCTTC. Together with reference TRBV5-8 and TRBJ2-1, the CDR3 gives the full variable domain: EAGVTQSPTHLIKTRGQQATLRCSPISGHTSVYWYQQALGLGLQFLLWYDEGEERNRGNFPPRFSGRQFPNYSSELNVNALELEDSALYLCASSLGTSGRPHEQFFGPGTRLTVL.

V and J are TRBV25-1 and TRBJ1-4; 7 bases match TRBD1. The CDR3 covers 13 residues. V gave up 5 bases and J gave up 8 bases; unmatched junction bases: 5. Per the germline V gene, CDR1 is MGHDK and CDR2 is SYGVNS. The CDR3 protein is CASSRGLGEKLFF. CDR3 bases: TGTGCCAGCAGTAGGGGGCTGGGCGAAAAACTGTTTTTT.

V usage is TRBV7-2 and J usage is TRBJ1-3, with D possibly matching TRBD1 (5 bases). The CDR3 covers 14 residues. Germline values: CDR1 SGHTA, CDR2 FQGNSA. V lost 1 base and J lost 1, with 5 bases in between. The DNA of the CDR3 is TGTGCCAGCAGCTTAGGACAGTCTGGAAACACCATATATTTT. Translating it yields CASSLGQSGNTIYF.